This TCR beta chain was sequenced in a study of blood T cell repertoires in COVID-19. Background on the study: T cells, B-cell-depleted T cells, or PBMCs provided the cDNA or gDNA that served as material.

Per the germline V gene, CDR1 is LNHDA and CDR2 is SQIVND (reference sequence). The CDR3 extends over 13 amino acids. Trimming left V 5 bases short and J 1 base short, with 8 bases between. Clones were read by immunoSEQ multiplex PCR, and TCRdb kept only the in-frame ones, dropping some. The table has over 45,000 clones, roughly four fifths seen once. The specimen sequenced was peripheral blood. This clonotype was sampled from a woman older than 75 with acute or convalescent COVID-19. This chain links TRBV19 with TRBJ1-1; D remains unclear. The CDR3 DNA follows: TGTGCCAGTAGTGCGGATTCGAACACTGAAGCTTTCTTT. Amino acid sequence: CASSADSNTEAFF.